Sequencing of this T cell receptor (beta chain) was carried out in a study of vaccination and CD4 T cells after COVID-19. Background on the study: Diagnosis preceded the drawing of post-COVID samples by a median approximately 96 days (range 35 to 161).

This clonotype was detected only a few times. Its antigen is currently unknown. General observations from the study: Median reactive clonotypes, those recognizing SARS-CoV-2, rose from around 21 to 38, not significantly.

The treatment is: approximately nine-day PBMC culture with coronavirus spike peptide pools or control peptides (ViraFEST assay). TCR sequencing followed the expansion of antigen-specific T cells with peptide pools in ViraFEST. The Oncomine TCR Beta short-read assay generated sequence data from the DNA of cultured CD4+ T cells. Genomic DNA was taken out of cultured CD4+ T cells by extraction. TCRdb passed the PCR reads through MiXCR, listing each CDR3 protein once. The data hold about 13,000 distinct CDR3 sequences, with around three fifths observed a single time. Sequencing was performed on CD4+ T cells from blood, cultured in vitro. This TCR came from a human donor who had recovered from COVID-19.

The CDR3 nucleotides read TGTGCCACCAGTGATTTGAAGTACACCGGGGAGCTGTTTTTT. Its translation is CATSDLKYTGELFF. This rearrangement joins TRBV24-1 to TRBJ2-2, with D uncertain. This CDR3 has 14 amino acids. Trimming shortened V by 0 bases and J by 3 bases, and 4 bases separated the two germline ends. The germline CDR1 and CDR2 sequences are KGHDR and SFDVKD.